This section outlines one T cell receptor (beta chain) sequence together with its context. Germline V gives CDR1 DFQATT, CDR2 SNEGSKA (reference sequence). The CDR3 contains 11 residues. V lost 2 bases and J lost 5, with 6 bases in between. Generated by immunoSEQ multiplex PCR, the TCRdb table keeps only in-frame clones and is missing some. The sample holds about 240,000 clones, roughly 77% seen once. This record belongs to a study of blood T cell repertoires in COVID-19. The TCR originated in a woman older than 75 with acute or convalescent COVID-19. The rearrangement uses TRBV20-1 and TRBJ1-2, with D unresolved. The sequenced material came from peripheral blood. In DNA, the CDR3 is TGCAGTGCTAGATGGCAGTATGGCTACACCTTC. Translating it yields CSARWQYGYTF.